One T cell receptor beta chain is described in this entry. Some clones are missing from TCRdb's copy, which holds only in-frame ones; the method was immunoSEQ multiplex PCR. The data contain 90,000 or so clones, about 87% of them seen just once; the ten biggest clones take up more than 0.95%. This sample was included in a study of blood T cell repertoires in COVID-19. Across the study: The United States, Italy and Spain were the sources of the acute and convalescent COVID-19 samples. The cDNA or gDNA used as material had been derived from T cells, B-cell-depleted T cells, or PBMCs.

The CDR3 has 16 amino acids. Germline V gene lookup returns CDR1 LNHDA and CDR2 SQIVND (reference sequence). Unmatched junction bases numbered 11, after V lost 5 bases and J lost 5 bases. The gene calls are TRBV19 and TRBJ2-1; 8 nucleotides line up with TRBD2. Sequencing used peripheral blood. This clonotype was sampled from a human donor in a cohort sampled during active COVID-19. CDR3 protein: CASSRTSWPPDNEQFF. The CDR3 bases are TGTGCCAGTAGTCGGACTAGCTGGCCCCCTGACAATGAGCAGTTCTTC.